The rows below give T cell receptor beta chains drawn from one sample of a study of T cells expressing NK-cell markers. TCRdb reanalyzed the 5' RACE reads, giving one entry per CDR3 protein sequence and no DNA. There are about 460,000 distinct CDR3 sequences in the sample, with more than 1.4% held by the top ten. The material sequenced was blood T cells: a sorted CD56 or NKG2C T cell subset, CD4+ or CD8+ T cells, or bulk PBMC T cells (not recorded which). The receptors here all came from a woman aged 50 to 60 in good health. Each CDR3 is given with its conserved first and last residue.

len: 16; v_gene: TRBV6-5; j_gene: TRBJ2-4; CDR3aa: CASSPNGDGVGDIQYF
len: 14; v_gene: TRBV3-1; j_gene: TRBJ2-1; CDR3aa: CASSQDNREDEQFF
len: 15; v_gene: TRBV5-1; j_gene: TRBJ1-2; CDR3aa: CASSFLTTGSDGYTF
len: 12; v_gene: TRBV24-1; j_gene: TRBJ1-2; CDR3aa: CATSDLATGYTF
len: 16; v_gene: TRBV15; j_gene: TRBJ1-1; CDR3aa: CATSRDLKGRNTEAFF
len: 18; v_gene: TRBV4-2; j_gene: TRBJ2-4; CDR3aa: CASSQDLGSTSGRNIQYF
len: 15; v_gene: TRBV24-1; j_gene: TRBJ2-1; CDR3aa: CATSEPGQGPNEQFF
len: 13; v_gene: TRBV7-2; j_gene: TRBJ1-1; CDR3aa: CASSLARRGKQFF
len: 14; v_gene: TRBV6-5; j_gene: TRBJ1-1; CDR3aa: CASSRGMEGTEAFF
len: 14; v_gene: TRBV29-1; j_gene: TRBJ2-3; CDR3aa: CSVWSISSTDTQYF
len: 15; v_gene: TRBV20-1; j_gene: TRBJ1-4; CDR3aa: CSALDIRGPNEKLFF
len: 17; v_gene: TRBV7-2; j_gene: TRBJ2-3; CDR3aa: CASSLKSAPGRTDTQYF
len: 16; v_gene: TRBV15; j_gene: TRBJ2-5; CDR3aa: CATSRGTSGSIETQYF
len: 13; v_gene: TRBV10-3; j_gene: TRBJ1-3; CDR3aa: CATHTPSGNTIYF
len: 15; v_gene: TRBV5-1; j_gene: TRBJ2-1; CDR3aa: CASSRRAGAGNEQFF
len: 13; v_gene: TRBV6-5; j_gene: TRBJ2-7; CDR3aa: CASKETGIVEQYF
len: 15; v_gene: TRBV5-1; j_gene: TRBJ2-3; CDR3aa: CASSFGSWDTDTQYF
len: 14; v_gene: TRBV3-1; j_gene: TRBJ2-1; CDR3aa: CASSQKIRGLEQFF
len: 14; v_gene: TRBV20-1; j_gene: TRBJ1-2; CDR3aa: CSARQREQGDGYTF
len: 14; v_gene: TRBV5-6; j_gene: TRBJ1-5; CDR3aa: CASSLRGIGQPQHF
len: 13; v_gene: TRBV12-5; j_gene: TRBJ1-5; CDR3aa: CASGLTGVQPQHF
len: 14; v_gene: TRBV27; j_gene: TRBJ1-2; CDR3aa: CASSSAGSNYGYTF
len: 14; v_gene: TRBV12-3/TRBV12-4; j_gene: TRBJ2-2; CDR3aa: CASSPLMNTGELFF
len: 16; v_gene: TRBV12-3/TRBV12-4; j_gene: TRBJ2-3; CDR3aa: CASRRTGGVNTDTQYF
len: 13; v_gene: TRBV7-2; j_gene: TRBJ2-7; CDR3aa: CASSLGPIYEQYF
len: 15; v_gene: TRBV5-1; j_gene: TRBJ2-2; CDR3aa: CASRATVAGIGELFF
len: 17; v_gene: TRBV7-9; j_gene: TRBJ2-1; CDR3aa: CASSFLVRDSQYNEQFF
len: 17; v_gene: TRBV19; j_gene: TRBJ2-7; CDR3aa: CASSIDRVLAGNYEQYF
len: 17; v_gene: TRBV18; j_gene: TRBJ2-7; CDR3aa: CASSPRPPGQGAYEQYF
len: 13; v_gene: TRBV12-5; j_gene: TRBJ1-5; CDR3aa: CASVPVGNQPQHF
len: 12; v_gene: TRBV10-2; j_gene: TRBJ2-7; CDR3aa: CASSESTYEQYF
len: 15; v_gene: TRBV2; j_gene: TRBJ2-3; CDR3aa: CASSGLALGADTQYF
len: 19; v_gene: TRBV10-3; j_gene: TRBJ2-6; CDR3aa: CAISVAGLPSLSGANVLTF
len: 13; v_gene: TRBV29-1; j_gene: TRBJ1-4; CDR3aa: CSVLSLGVEKLFF
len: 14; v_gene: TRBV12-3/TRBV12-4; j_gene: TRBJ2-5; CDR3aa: CASSASGRTRTQYF
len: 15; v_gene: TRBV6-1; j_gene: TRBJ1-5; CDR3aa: CASSGLRGSNQPQHF
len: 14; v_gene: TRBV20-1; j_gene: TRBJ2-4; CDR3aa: CSATFDRAGNIQYF
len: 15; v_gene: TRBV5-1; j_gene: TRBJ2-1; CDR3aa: CASFFTSGRGNEQFF
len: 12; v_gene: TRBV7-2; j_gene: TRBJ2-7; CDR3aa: CASRHGGDEQYF
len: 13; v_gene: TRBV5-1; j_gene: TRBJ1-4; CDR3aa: CASSFYNNEKLFF
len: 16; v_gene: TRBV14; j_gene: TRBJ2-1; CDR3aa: CASSHSGGSSYNEQFF